This is a list of T cell receptor beta chains from one sample in a study of human T cells and chemical hapten exposure. TCRdb reprocessed the RACE reads with MiXCR, giving one entry per CDR3 protein. The sample has around 40,000 distinct CDR3 sequences, roughly 13% seen once. Sequencing used whole blood, obtained in connection with sensitization to the hapten diphenylcyclopropenone (DPC). The receptors originated from a woman between 40 and 50 years old with alopecia areata. Some clones in this sample may be carry-over from other donors' samples. Each CDR3 is given without its conserved first and last residue. The size of a clone is reported for some rows only, either as once, few or many, or as a class for expanded clones.

v_call,clone_size,j_call,cdr3_aa
TRBV18,few,TRBJ2-7,ASSPMNEQY
TRBV19,-,TRBJ1-1,ASSIIGGRTNTEAF
TRBV29-1,many,TRBJ2-1,SATAYNEQF
TRBV15,-,TRBJ2-1,ATSRTSGYEQF
TRBV5-1,many,TRBJ2-1,ASSPGENRYNEQF
TRBV29-1,-,TRBJ2-1,SVPSRIRMADEQF
TRBV20-1,many,TRBJ2-1,SARRPGSGGNEQF
TRBV3-1,-,TRBJ1-1,ASSQTDDTEAF
TRBV29-1,-,TRBJ2-7,SVAADPTYEQY
TRBV29-1,-,TRBJ2-2,SVLPGQNTGELF
TRBV19,many,TRBJ1-5,ASSIGTGGRVSNQPQH
TRBV7-8,many,TRBJ1-5,ASSFGTRESNQPQH
TRBV19,many,TRBJ1-1,ASRDPTGTEGFEAF
TRBV27,many,TRBJ1-3,ASSTLGGNTIY
TRBV28,-,TRBJ2-1,ATSGTGKNEQF
TRBV11-2,few,TRBJ2-3,ASSRPPSGGTDTQY
TRBV28,-,TRBJ2-2,AISTGGRIGELF
TRBV5-1,many,TRBJ1-4,ASSHPGREKLF
TRBV7-9,many,TRBJ2-7,ASSLSGQGDEQY
TRBV10-3,many,TRBJ1-1,AVERELNTEAF
TRBV9,few,TRBJ2-7,ASSVARQGETIQEQY
TRBV5-6,many,TRBJ2-1,ASSLQRGPLNEQF
TRBV28,-,TRBJ1-1,ASQEPGRGNTEAF
TRBV15,few,TRBJ2-5,ATSRDQGWETQY
TRBV20-1,-,TRBJ1-1,SASRDWNTEAF
TRBV27,-,TRBJ2-5,ASSRLAANQETQY
TRBV20-1,many,TRBJ2-1,SASGLALNEQF
TRBV20-1,many,TRBJ2-7,SASDNPLGSYEQY
TRBV7-9,many,TRBJ1-4,ASSFTGGLPSEKLF
TRBV6-6,-,TRBJ1-1,ATRTGASTEAF
TRBV25-1,-,TRBJ1-3,ASSESYTIY
TRBV7-9,many,TRBJ2-1,ASMAGGPYEQF
TRBV29-1,few,TRBJ2-1,SGLAGAREQF
TRBV5-5,many,TRBJ2-2,ASSPQYTSAGELF
TRBV9,-,TRBJ2-7,ASSVRDWTGEQY
TRBV5-6,-,TRBJ2-7,ASSLHRGNEQY
TRBV4-1,-,TRBJ1-2,ASSQDRGSYGYT
TRBV6-1,many,TRBJ2-5,ASSDPGGQETQY
TRBV4-2,-,TRBJ2-3,ASSQGVFTDTQY
TRBV3-1,many,TRBJ1-2,ASSHPQGFNYGYT
TRBV7-2,many,TRBJ2-7,ASSLLADPSYEQY
TRBV7-2,many,TRBJ2-6,ASSSSSGANVLT
TRBV24-1,many,TRBJ2-5,ATSDPSGQFKETQY
TRBV29-1,-,TRBJ1-1,SVQQGEVSEAF
TRBV7-8,many,TRBJ1-5,ASSLQGARGVNQPQH
TRBV29-1,-,TRBJ1-3,SVEAGNTIY
TRBV2,many,TRBJ1-5,ASRTTGFNQPQH
TRBV6-1,many,TRBJ2-1,ASSEGLAGTNEQF
TRBV7-9,many,TRBJ2-3,ASSLFGAVTDTQY